Given below is one T cell receptor beta chain in context. This CDR3 is built from 13 residues. V lost 4 bases and J lost 5; bases outside the gene matches: 6. Germline V gives CDR1 SGHNT, CDR2 YYREEE (reference sequence). The table came from immunoSEQ multiplex PCR; TCRdb's copy has only in-frame clones and leaves some out. The sample has 60,000 to 75,000 clones; around 86% are singletons. This sample is part of a study of blood T cell repertoires in COVID-19. Study background: T cells, B-cell-depleted T cells, or PBMCs provided the cDNA or gDNA that served as material.

The clonotype comes from a woman in her sixties or seventies with acute or convalescent COVID-19. The specimen was peripheral blood. The chain joins TRBV5-4 to TRBJ2-7, with 7 positions matching TRBD1. The chain's CDR3 is CASSQPDRDEQYF. CDR3 coding DNA: TGTGCCAGCAGCCAGCCCGACAGGGACGAGCAGTACTTC. The full variable domain, rest sourced from reference TRBV5-4 and TRBJ2-7, is ETGVTQSPTHLIKTRGQQVTLRCSSQSGHNTVSWYQQALGQGPQFIFQYYREEENGRGNFPPRFSGLQFPNYSSELNVNALELDDSALYLCASSQPDRDEQYFGPGTRLTVT.